What follows is one T cell receptor (beta chain) and its context. This CDR3 is 14 amino acids long. The ends lost 4 bases at V and 3 bases at J; junction bases unmatched: 4. Germline lookup yields CDR1 SGHRS and CDR2 YFSETQ. Each CDR3 protein gets one entry after TCRdb re-called the RT-PCR reads with MiXCR. Seen here are more than 600,000 distinct CDR3 sequences, approximately 14% observed once, and the top ten hold 3.6%. This receptor was obtained from a female donor in good health, serving as a healthy control. Sequenced: memory CD4+ T cells from blood. The chain uses TRBV5-1 and TRBJ1-5; 7 nucleotides match TRBD1. The CDR3 bases are TGCGCCAGCAGCACTACAGGGGTCAATCAGCCCCAGCATTTT. Translated: CASSTTGVNQPQHF. The entire variable domain, with the rest obtained from reference TRBV5-1 and TRBJ1-5, is as follows: KAGVTQTPRYLIKTRGQQVTLSCSPISGHRSVSWYQQTPGQGLQFLFEYFSETQRNKGNFPGRFSGRQFSNSRSEMNVSTLELGDSALYLCASSTTGVNQPQHFGDGTRLSIL.